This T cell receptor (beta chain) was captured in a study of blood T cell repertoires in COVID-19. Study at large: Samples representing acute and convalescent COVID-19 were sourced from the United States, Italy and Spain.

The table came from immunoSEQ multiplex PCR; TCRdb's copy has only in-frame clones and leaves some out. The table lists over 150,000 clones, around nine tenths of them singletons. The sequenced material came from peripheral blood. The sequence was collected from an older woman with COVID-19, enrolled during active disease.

The CDR3 loop is CASSTGQGGNQPQHF. CDR3 coding DNA: TGTGCCAGCAGCACCGGACAGGGTGGCAATCAGCCCCAGCATTTT. The genes are TRBV7-8 and TRBJ1-5, with 8 positions matching TRBD1. V shed 5 bases, J shed 2 bases, and the junction held 5 bases outside the gene matches. The CDR3 covers 15 residues. Looked up from germline, CDR1 is SGHVS and CDR2 is FQNEAQ.